Following are 27 T cell receptor beta chains from one sample sequenced in a study of T cell repertoires in cytomegalovirus infection. One entry per CDR3 protein results from TCRdb running MiXCR on the reads. The sample includes over 120,000 distinct CDR3 sequences, roughly a third seen only once; the top ten take around 50%. No antigen is known for these receptors. This material consisted of CD8+ T cells from cultured PBMCs, taken from culture after CMV antigen stimulation. The origin of the receptors is a human donor in good health (CMV status not recorded). Some clones in this sample may be carry-over from other donors' samples.

The chain recombines TRBV7-8 with TRBJ1-1, with D maybe TRBD1 (5 bases). Germline values: CDR1 SGHVS, CDR2 FQNEAQ. With 4 bases removed from V and 2 bases from J, the gap between germline ends came to 8 bases. The CDR3 is 13 amino acids. The CDR3 spells CASSYWTNTEAFF. The CDR3 DNA reads as TGTGCCAGCAGCTACTGGACAAACACTGAAGCTTTCTTT.

This rearrangement joins TRBV6-1 to TRBJ2-5; D may match TRBD1 or TRBD2 (5 bases each). The CDR3 loop spans 14 amino acids. V was cut by 5 bases and J by 3 bases, with 13 bases left in between. Germline CDR1 MNHNS, CDR2 SASEGT. The CDR3, as DNA: TGTGCCAGCAGTCGGGGACCCAGGGAAGAGACCCAGTACTTC. Translating gives CASSRGPREETQYF.

The gene calls are TRBV20-1 and TRBJ2-7, with 11 nucleotides matching TRBD2. V was clipped by 5 bases and J by 4 bases; unmatched bases: 7. This CDR3 contains 14 residues. The germline V gene has CDR1 DFQATT and CDR2 SNEGSKA (reference sequence). CDR3 sequence: CSARPSSGGYEQYF. The CDR3 DNA follows: TGCAGTGCTCGCCCATCTAGCGGGGGGTACGAGCAGTACTTC.

This chain links TRBV12-3 or TRBV12-4 with TRBJ1-5, with D possibly being TRBD1 (5 bases). V lost 2 bases, J lost 7 bases, and 12 bases lay in between. This CDR3 has 14 amino acids. The chain's CDR3 is CASSLFGRDQPQHF. CDR3 nucleotide sequence: TGTGCCAGCAGTTTATTCGGCAGGGACCAGCCCCAGCATTTT.

This clonotype was picked up a small number of times. This chain connects TRBV7-2 to TRBJ2-3, with 10 bases aligning to TRBD2. This CDR3 is built from 15 residues. Germline V gene sequence: CDR1 SGHTA, CDR2 FQGNSA. Trimming removed 5 bases from V and 1 base from J; junction bases left unmatched: 3. The CDR3 sequence is CASSTGTSGTDTQYF. The CDR3 nucleotides read TGTGCCAGCAGCACCGGGACTAGCGGCACAGATACGCAGTATTTT.

This clonotype appeared a few times. In DNA form, the CDR3 reads TGTGCCAGCAGTGAACTGGAAGGACATTACTTCTCTGGAAACACCATATATTTT. This gives the protein CASSELEGHYFSGNTIYF. The V gene is TRBV6-1, the J gene TRBJ1-3, with TRBD1 as a possible D gene (5 bases). This CDR3 has 18 amino acids. The V gene's germline CDR1 is MNHNS and CDR2 SASEGT. Trimming pared 2 bases from V and 0 bases from J, leaving 17 bases between.

This clonotype came up a few times. The chain joins TRBV7-6 to TRBJ1-3; D is unclear. V lost 1 base and J lost 0, with 13 bases in between. The CDR3 has 17 amino acids. Per germline, CDR1 SGHVS and CDR2 FNYEAQ. This CDR3 reads CASSLGPLESSGNTIYF. CDR3 bases: TGTGCCAGCAGCTTAGGGCCCCTTGAGAGCTCTGGAAACACCATATATTTT.

This clonotype has a single count. V usage is TRBV7-9 and J usage is TRBJ2-2, with D perhaps TRBD1 (6 bases). V was clipped by 5 bases and J by 6 bases, with 16 bases between them. Germline V CDR1 and CDR2: SEHNR, FQNEAQ (reference sequence). This CDR3 is 15 amino acids long. In DNA form, the CDR3 reads TGTGCCAGCAGCAAAGGGGCAGGGGATGCCGGGGAGCTGTTTTTT. Its translation: CASSKGAGDAGELFF. Combining the CDR3 with reference TRBV7-9 and TRBJ2-2 gives the whole variable domain DTGVSQNPRHKITKRGQNVTFRCDPISEHNRLYWYRQTLGQGPEFLTYFQNEAQLEKSRLLSDRFSAERPKGSFSTLEIQRTEQGDSAMYLCASSKGAGDAGELFFGEGSRLTVL.

J is TRBJ2-7 and V is TRBV12-3 or TRBV12-4; D gene uncertain. V was cut by 2 bases and J by 6 bases, with 8 bases left in between. This CDR3 region has 12 residues. CDR3 DNA sequence: TGTGCCAGCAGTTTAAAGGGTAGCGAGCAGTACTTC. Amino acids: CASSLKGSEQYF.

There are a few counts of this clonotype. The V gene is TRBV7-8, the J gene TRBJ2-3, with D tentatively TRBD1 (5 bases). The CDR3 covers 16 residues. Germline V gene sequence: CDR1 SGHVS, CDR2 FQNEAQ. V was shortened by 1 base and J by 2 bases, with 13 bases between the two germline ends. CDR3 sequence: CASSLEAGWNTDTQYF. CDR3 sequence (DNA): TGTGCCAGCAGCTTAGAAGCAGGGTGGAACACAGATACGCAGTATTTT.

The chain links TRBV6-1 to TRBJ2-3, with 8 bases identical to TRBD2. This CDR3 comprises 19 residues. The germline gives CDR1 MNHNS, CDR2 SASEGT. Trimming at V came to 0 bases and at J to 2 bases, leaving 13 bases not matched to a gene. In nucleotides, the CDR3 is TGTGCCAGCAGTGAAGCTGGCCCGATGATCGGGGGGGCCACAGATACGCAGTATTTT. Its translation: CASSEAGPMIGGATDTQYF.

This clonotype was recorded many times. V is TRBV7-2 and J is TRBJ2-1; 7 bases align to TRBD2. Looked up from germline, CDR1 is SGHTA and CDR2 is FQGNSA. The CDR3 spans 18 residues. J lost 3 bases, V lost 1 base, and 12 bases had no gene match. CDR3 nucleotide sequence: TGTGCCAGCAGCTTAGATTGGGGAGGGAAGGGAGTCTACAATGAGCAGTTCTTC. It codes for CASSLDWGGKGVYNEQFF. Looking up the rest from reference TRBV7-2 and TRBJ2-1 gives the full variable domain: GAGVSQSPSNKVTEKGKDVELRCDPISGHTALYWYRQSLGQGLEFLIYFQGNSAPDKSGLPSDRFSAERTGGSVSTLTIQRTQQEDSAVYLCASSLDWGGKGVYNEQFFGPGTRLTVL.

This clonotype was observed a handful of times. This chain links TRBV6-5 with TRBJ2-1; tentative D call: TRBD1 (6 bases). Germline CDR1 reads MNHEY; CDR2 reads SVGAGI. V was shortened by 2 bases and J by 10 bases, with 6 bases between the two germline ends. This CDR3 is 11 amino acids long. The CDR3 sequence is CASSYGQEQFF. DNA of the CDR3: TGTGCCAGCAGTTACGGACAGGAGCAGTTCTTC.

There are a few counts of this clonotype. V is TRBV7-6 and J is TRBJ1-6; D might be TRBD1 (5 bases). Deletions cut 1 base from V and 10 bases from J, with 20 bases between. The CDR3 is 17 amino acids. The germline CDR1 and CDR2 sequences are SGHVS and FNYEAQ. CDR3 DNA: TGTGCCAGCAGCTTAGGGGGGAGGGCTCAGCGTAGCTCACCCCTCCACTTT. Translation: CASSLGGRAQRSSPLHF.

The chain recombines TRBV12-3 or TRBV12-4 with TRBJ1-1; TRBD1 agrees at 8 bases. V was pared by 8 bases and J by 1 base, with 12 bases of the junction left unmatched. The CDR3 length is 16 residues. The CDR3 sequence is CASPLTGGLANTEAFF. In nucleotides, the CDR3 is TGTGCCAGCCCATTAACAGGGGGTCTGGCGAACACTGAAGCTTTCTTT.

The J gene is TRBJ1-2, the V gene TRBV3-1; D gene uncertain. The CDR3 runs to 17 residues. Germline lookup yields CDR1 LGHDT and CDR2 YNNKEL (reference sequence). V shed 0 bases and J shed 4 bases, with 18 bases lying between them. The CDR3, as DNA: TGTGCCAGCAGCCAAGATCTTCCACGGAGTTTGGGCTATGGCTACACCTTC. It specifies CASSQDLPRSLGYGYTF.

The chain couples TRBV4-1 to TRBJ2-7; 10 bases are a match to TRBD2. The ends lost 0 bases at V and 2 bases at J; junction bases unmatched: 7. The CDR3 runs to 17 residues. Germline CDR1 and CDR2: MGHRA and YSYEKL. The CDR3 DNA is TGCGCCAGCAGCCAAGAGCCACGGACTAGCGGACCCTACGAGCAGTACTTC. As protein: CASSQEPRTSGPYEQYF.

This clonotype was found a few times. This chain joins TRBV10-3 and TRBJ2-7, with 8 positions matching TRBD1. The ends lost 3 bases at V and 5 bases at J; junction bases unmatched: 9. The CDR3 consists of 15 residues. Germline CDR1 reads ENHRY; CDR2 reads SYGVKD. The CDR3 is CAISEVSTGVNEQYF. The CDR3 DNA follows: TGTGCCATCAGTGAAGTGTCGACAGGGGTGAACGAGCAGTACTTC.

This CDR3 reads CASSRETGYEQFF. CDR3 nucleotide sequence: TGCGCCAGCAGCCGGGAGACAGGGTATGAGCAGTTCTTC. The V and J genes are TRBV4-1 and TRBJ2-1, with 7 bases that match TRBD1. Per germline, CDR1 MGHRA and CDR2 YSYEKL. The length of the CDR3 is 13 residues. The V segment lost 4 bases and the J segment 8 bases; nucleotides outside the gene matches: 5.

The rearrangement uses TRBV4-1 and TRBJ2-4; D might be TRBD1 (5 bases). The V end lost 1 base, the J end lost 5 bases, and 12 bases lay between the germline ends. The CDR3 is 15 residues long. The V gene's germline CDR1 is MGHRA and CDR2 YSYEKL. CDR3 in amino acids: CASSQVQGAENIQYF. The CDR3 DNA reads TGCGCCAGCAGCCAAGTACAAGGGGCGGAAAACATTCAGTACTTC.

V gene TRBV6-2 or TRBV6-3 combines with J gene TRBJ1-1; no clear D. This CDR3 contains 13 residues. Trimming took off 7 bases at V and 1 base at J, with 10 bases between the two ends. Germline values: CDR1 MNHEY, CDR2 SVGEGT. In nucleotides, the CDR3 is TGTGCCAGCAAGGGAGGTCAGAACACTGAAGCTTTCTTT. It codes for CASKGGQNTEAFF.

In this sample, this clonotype is medium-sized (0.01 to 0.1%). The chain employs TRBV28 and TRBJ1-2; D is perhaps TRBD1 (6 bases). This CDR3 spans 12 amino acids. V lost 5 bases and J lost 8, with 12 bases in between. Germline V gene lookup returns CDR1 MDHEN and CDR2 SYDVKM. The DNA for the CDR3 is TGTGCCAGCAGTACAGGGTTAGAAGGCTACACCTTC. It translates to CASSTGLEGYTF.

The V and J genes are TRBV27 and TRBJ2-7, with D tentatively TRBD2 (5 bases). V was cut by 2 bases and J by 6 bases, with 14 bases left in between. Germline CDR1 MNHEY, CDR2 SMNVEV (reference sequence). CDR3 size: 14 residues. CDR3 coding DNA: TGTGCCAGCAGTTTAAGAGGGAGTCGCGCCGAGCAGTACTTC. Amino acids: CASSLRGSRAEQYF.

The CDR3 spells CASSPQASYEQYF. Written as DNA, the CDR3 is TGTGCCAGCAGCCCACAGGCCTCCTACGAGCAGTACTTC. The genes are TRBV7-9 and TRBJ2-7, with TRBD1 as a possible D gene (5 bases). Trimming took off 5 bases at V and 0 bases at J, with 8 bases between the two ends. The germline V gene has CDR1 SEHNR and CDR2 FQNEAQ (reference sequence). This CDR3 contains 13 residues.

This clonotype was detected many times. The chain uses TRBV7-2 and TRBJ2-5; 9 positions agree with TRBD2. Trimming at V came to 1 base and at J to 6 bases, leaving 6 bases not matched to a gene. The CDR3 runs 15 residues. Germline loops: CDR1 SGHTA, CDR2 FQGNSA. Here the CDR3 reads CASSLDSGGLQTQYF. The CDR3 region has the DNA TGTGCCAGCAGCTTAGATAGCGGGGGCTTGCAGACCCAGTACTTC.

The chain is built from TRBV29-1 and TRBJ2-7; the D is unclear. CDR3 length: 12 residues. V dropped 7 bases and J dropped 2 bases, with 12 bases sitting between them. CDR1 is SQVTM and CDR2 is ANQGSEA in the germline V gene. CDR3 residues: CSGRTGTYEQYF. In DNA form, the CDR3 reads TGCAGCGGCAGAACGGGTACCTACGAGCAGTACTTC.

This clonotype was observed a handful of times. V is TRBV6-6 and J is TRBJ2-5, with 9 bases matching TRBD1. The CDR3 is 14 residues long. Germline lookup yields CDR1 MNHNY and CDR2 SVGAGI (reference sequence). With 5 bases clipped from V and 4 bases from J, the junction kept 5 bases outside the gene matches. CDR3 DNA sequence: TGTGCCAGCAGTGGGTGGGACAGGGTAGAGACCCAGTACTTC. Translation gives CASSGWDRVETQYF.